This TCR beta chain emerged from a study of vaccination and CD4 T cells after COVID-19. At the level of the study: Samples after vaccination came a median roughly eleven weeks past dose two, ranging 14 to 241. The cells in question were stimulated using overlapping spike peptides derived from SARS-CoV-2, HCoV-NL63, HCoV-OC43 and HCoV-229E. Findings and limits, study-wide: With convalescent patients, a median approximately 90% of reactive clones emerged solely after vaccination. Clonotypes reactive to SARS-CoV-2 had a median that went up from approximately 21 to 38, but not significantly.

Sequencing of cultured CD4+ T cell DNA used the Oncomine TCR Beta short-read assay. One entry per CDR3 protein results from TCRdb running MiXCR on the PCR reads. The sample gives 13,000 or so distinct CDR3 sequences, about half of which show up once; approximately 30% is in the top ten. Specified treatment: roughly 10-day PBMC culture with coronavirus spike peptide pools or control peptides (ViraFEST assay). About this clonotype itself: Antigen unknown.

The receptor's source is a human donor who had recovered from COVID-19. The specimen was CD4+ T cells from blood, cultured in vitro.

The CDR3 here is CASSPLHRGKSVGYTF. In DNA, the CDR3 is TGTGCCAGCAGTCCCCTGCACAGGGGGAAGTCGGTTGGCTACACCTTC. V and J are TRBV28 and TRBJ1-2, with TRBD1 matching 8 bases. V gave up 5 bases and J gave up 7 bases; unmatched junction bases: 15. The germline gives CDR1 MDHEN, CDR2 SYDVKM. This CDR3 region has 16 residues.